This record concerns one TCR beta chain sequence. These data originate in a study of patients and donors after allogeneic stem cell transplantation. Each CDR3 protein gets one entry after TCRdb re-called the RT-PCR reads with MiXCR. The table lists 920,000 or so distinct CDR3 sequences, 18% of them singletons, with roughly 6% in the top ten. Germline V lookup: CDR1 SEHNR, CDR2 FQNEAQ (reference sequence). The CDR3 is 16 amino acids. V was pared by 2 bases and J by 4 bases, with 15 bases between. This receptor was identified in a human donor who was either an allogeneic HSCT recipient or a stem cell or donor lymphocyte infusion donor (not recorded which). It is not recorded whose cells these are; they may come from a transplant donor. The V gene is TRBV7-9, the J gene TRBJ1-3; possibly TRBD1 for D (5 bases). The sequenced sample consisted of blood, either unsorted or a sorted T cell fraction (not recorded which). The CDR3, as DNA: TGTGCCAGCAGCTTAATCGTGGGACGTCCGGGAAACACCATATATTTT. This gives the protein CASSLIVGRPGNTIYF.